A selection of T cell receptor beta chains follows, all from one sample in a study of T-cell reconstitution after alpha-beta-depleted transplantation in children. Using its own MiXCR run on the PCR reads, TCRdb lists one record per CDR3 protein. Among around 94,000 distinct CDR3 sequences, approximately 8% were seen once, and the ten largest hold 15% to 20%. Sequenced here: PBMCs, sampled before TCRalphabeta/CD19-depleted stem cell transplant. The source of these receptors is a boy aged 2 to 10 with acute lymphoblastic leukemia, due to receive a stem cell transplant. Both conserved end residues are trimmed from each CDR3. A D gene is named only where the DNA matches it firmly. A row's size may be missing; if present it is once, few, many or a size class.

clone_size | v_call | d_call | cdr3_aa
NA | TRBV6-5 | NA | ASSYRYTDTQY
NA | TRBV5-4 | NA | ASSQDRFSGANVLT
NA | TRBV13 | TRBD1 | ACCLGPGQGRLNEKLF
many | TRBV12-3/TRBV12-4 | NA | ASSPDGLNGYT
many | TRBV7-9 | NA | ASTLPGLVGNTEAF
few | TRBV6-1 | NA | ASSTKRDTQY
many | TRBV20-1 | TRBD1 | SARDGTGYQPQH
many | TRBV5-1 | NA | ASSLVEGSNYGYT
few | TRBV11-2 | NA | ASSLEQAGELF
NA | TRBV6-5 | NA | ASSLQGGDSGF
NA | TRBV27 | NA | ASSDDTQY
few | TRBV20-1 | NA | SARGGEETQY
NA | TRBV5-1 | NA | ASRGTLGPYNEQF
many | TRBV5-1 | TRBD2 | ASTWRGGPGKSYNEQF
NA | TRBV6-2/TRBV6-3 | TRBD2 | ASSEAATSAAYEQY
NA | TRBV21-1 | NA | ASSKSRDRDFLVSGNTIY